Below, 16 T cell receptor beta chains from the same sample are listed, as sequenced in a study of CD8+CD57+ T cells in acquired aplastic anemia. Profiles of TCR beta VDJ and CDR3 were generated from a genomic DNA template. TCRdb re-called the reads with MiXCR, one entry per CDR3 protein. The sample includes 170,000 or so distinct CDR3 sequences, about 50% of them seen just once. Patients selected for sequencing had displayed CD8+CD57+ cell expansion by flow cytometry. Specimen: sorted CD4+, CD8+, or CD8+CD57+ T cells (not recorded which) from PBMCs. Receptors were obtained from a human donor with aplastic anemia.

As for this clonotype: A read error may explain this, as a much larger clone is one base away. The chain links TRBV9 to TRBJ1-3; D remains unclear. The CDR3 totals 15 residues. The germline V gene encodes CDR1 SGDLS and CDR2 YYNGEE. The chain's CDR3 is CASSVEEFSGNTMYF. The CDR3 DNA reads TGTGCCAGCAGCGTAGAGGAGTTCTCTGGAAACACCATGTATTTT.

The chain uses TRBV2 and TRBJ2-2; D may be TRBD1 (5 bases). This CDR3 region has 13 residues. The V gene lost 7 bases and the J gene lost 7 bases, with 13 bases spanning the gap. Germline loops: CDR1 SNHLY, CDR2 FYNNEI. In nucleotides, the CDR3 is TGTGCCAGCACCACAGGTCCCCACGGGGAGCTGTTTTTT. This sequence encodes CASTTGPHGELFF.

There are many counts of this clonotype. CDR3: CASSPDRGLGYTF. CDR3 nucleotides: TGTGCCAGCAGCCCCGACAGGGGGCTTGGCTACACCTTC. The V gene is TRBV7-9, the J gene TRBJ1-2, with 10 bases aligning to TRBD1. The CDR3 spans 13 residues. The trim removed 5 bases at V and 7 bases at J, leaving 4 bases unmatched. Per germline, CDR1 SEHNR and CDR2 FQNEAQ (reference sequence).

The chain combines TRBV20-1 with TRBJ2-3; 8 nucleotides align to TRBD2. V lost 6 bases to trimming and J lost 4 bases; unmatched junction nucleotides: 27. The CDR3 is 20 amino acids. CDR1 and CDR2 (germline): DFQATT, SNEGSKA (reference sequence). CDR3 region: CSAPAHLSRRSGSTADTQYF. The DNA for the CDR3 is TGCAGTGCCCCAGCCCACCTCTCCCGACGAAGCGGGAGTACCGCAGATACGCAGTATTTT.

This clonotype was recorded a few times. The CDR3 sequence: CASSPRQHTQYF. CDR3 DNA: TGTGCCAGCAGCCCTAGACAGCATACGCAGTATTTT. The rearrangement links TRBV7-4 to TRBJ2-3; tentatively, D is TRBD1 (5 bases). CDR1 is SGHVT, CDR2 SQSDAQ, per germline. Trimming shortened V by 5 bases and J by 7 bases, and 10 bases separated the two germline ends. The CDR3 covers 12 residues.

The chain joins TRBV2 to TRBJ2-3; no clear D gene. Germline CDR1 and CDR2: SNHLY and FYNNEI. CDR3 length equals 14 residues. V was cut by 2 bases and J by 2 bases, with 8 bases left in between. The DNA for the CDR3 is TGTGCCAGCAGTGAAATACTCACCACAGATACGCAGTATTTT. It translates to CASSEILTTDTQYF.

This sequence joins TRBV29-1 and TRBJ2-5; TRBD1 agrees at 8 bases. V shed 7 bases, J shed 2 bases, and the junction held 6 bases outside the gene matches. The CDR3 has 13 residues. Germline V gives CDR1 SQVTM, CDR2 ANQGSEA. CDR3 region: CSGRTGPQETQYF. The CDR3 DNA follows: TGCAGCGGACGGACAGGGCCACAAGAGACCCAGTACTTC.

This clonotype was observed once. This chain uses TRBV30 with TRBJ1-1; D remains ambiguous. CDR3 length: 12 residues. CDR1 GTSNPN and CDR2 SVGIG come from the germline V gene (reference sequence). The V end lost 0 bases, the J end lost 3 bases, and 5 bases lay between the germline ends. In DNA, the CDR3 is TGTGCCTGGAGTGTATCAGACACTGAAGCTTTCTTT. It specifies CAWSVSDTEAFF.

This clonotype was observed at least ten times. The CDR3 spells CASSLIWGAGETQYF. As DNA, the CDR3 is TGTGCCAGCAGCTTAATTTGGGGGGCGGGAGAGACCCAGTACTTC. V gene TRBV11-2 combines with J gene TRBJ2-5; D could derive from TRBD1 or TRBD2 (6 bases each). The CDR3 covers 15 residues. Looked up from germline, CDR1 is SGHAT and CDR2 is FQNNGV. Trimming pared 2 bases from V and 4 bases from J, leaving 14 bases between.

This clonotype was observed a handful of times. V usage is TRBV25-1 and J usage is TRBJ1-6; tentatively, D is TRBD1 (5 bases). From germline, CDR1 is MGHDK and CDR2 SYGVNS. V gave up 3 bases and J gave up 6 bases, with 9 bases separating them. The CDR3 extends over 14 amino acids. Here the CDR3 reads CASSEGLSNSPLHF. DNA for the CDR3: TGTGCCAGCAGTGAGGGACTCAGTAATTCACCCCTCCACTTT.

This clonotype was picked up many times. This chain joins TRBV19 and TRBJ2-1, with D maybe TRBD1 (6 bases). Trimming stripped 5 bases from V and 7 bases from J, with 15 bases between. CDR1 is LNHDA and CDR2 is SQIVND in the germline V gene (reference sequence). This CDR3 has 14 amino acids. The CDR3 is CASSFRDMANEQFF. DNA for the CDR3: TGTGCCAGTAGTTTCCGGGACATGGCTAATGAGCAGTTCTTC.

This clonotype occurred many times. The V gene is TRBV4-2, the J gene TRBJ1-2, with D unclear. The CDR3 length is 16 residues. The germline CDR1 and CDR2 sequences are LGHNA and YNFKEQ. V was pared by 0 bases and J by 2 bases, with 13 bases between. CDR3 coding DNA: TGTGCCAGCAGCCAAGAGATGGGAGGAGACAACTATGGCTACACCTTC. Translated, it gives CASSQEMGGDNYGYTF.

The chain has TRBV15 and TRBJ2-7; D unclear. Germline assignment: CDR1 LNHNV and CDR2 YYDKDF (reference sequence). This CDR3 has 14 amino acids. Trimming removed 0 bases from V and 0 bases from J, with 6 bases in between. In DNA form, the CDR3 reads TGTGCCACCAGCAGAGAGCCGGGCTCCTACGAGCAGTACTTC. Translating gives CATSREPGSYEQYF.

This clonotype was recorded at least ten times. The CDR3 DNA reads TGTGCCAGCAGCCCTAGCCACTCCCAGCATTTT. The encoded protein is CASSPSHSQHF. The V call is TRBV7-9, the J call TRBJ1-5; D is unclear. The germline V gene encodes CDR1 SEHNR and CDR2 FQNEAQ (reference sequence). Trimming removed 5 bases from V and 11 bases from J, with 10 bases in between. This CDR3 has 11 residues.

The genes are TRBV19 and TRBJ2-2; D ambiguous. This CDR3 spans 11 amino acids. From germline, CDR1 is LNHDA and CDR2 SQIVND (reference sequence). V dropped 6 bases and J dropped 3 bases, with 2 bases sitting between them. CDR3 sequence (DNA): TGTGCCAGTAGACACACCGGGGAGCTGTTTTTT. It encodes CASRHTGELFF.

This clonotype has a single count. The chain uses TRBV10-3 and TRBJ2-7, with 10 bases aligning to TRBD1. Losses at the gene ends were 7 bases for V and 2 bases for J; bases not matched to a gene: 14. This CDR3 contains 17 residues. The germline V gene encodes CDR1 ENHRY and CDR2 SYGVKD. The CDR3: CAIKTNSGTGVAYEQYF. The CDR3 DNA sequence: TGTGCCATCAAAACCAATTCCGGGACAGGGGTAGCCTACGAGCAGTACTTC.